This T cell receptor (beta chain) derives from a study of spatial heterogeneity in lung cancer. Study at large: There were 65 or so donors, all of them untreated patients with early-stage non-small cell lung cancer.

CDR3 length: 14 residues. Germline V gene sequence: CDR1 MNHEY, CDR2 SMNVEV (reference sequence). V shed 1 base and J shed 5 bases, with 11 bases lying between them. Described time point: blood at routine non-recurrence follow-up after resection. Whole RNA from tumor, nontumor lung or frozen PBMC was sequenced unsorted. TCRdb re-derived calls from the 5' RACE reads in MiXCR, one entry per CDR3 protein. The sample carries some 120,000 distinct CDR3 sequences, 9% to 15% recorded once. This clonotype has a count of ten or more. The TCR comes from a male donor with early-stage non-small cell lung cancer. This sequence joins TRBV27 and TRBJ2-5; no firm D call. This specimen consisted of PBMCs, obtained at follow-up. CDR3 DNA sequence: TGTGCCAGCAGTTTATGGGTTAATGGGGAGACCCAGTACTTC. This codes for CASSLWVNGETQYF.